This T cell receptor (beta chain) was sequenced in a study of cytomegalovirus exposure and HLA in healthy donors. Study conclusions and caveats: Associated with cytomegalovirus, according to the listing, were around 170 TCR beta chains.

Concerning this clone itself: Its specificity is not known.

From germline, CDR1 is MNHNY and CDR2 SVGAGI (reference sequence). This CDR3 region has 12 residues. The V end was cut by 8 bases, the J end by 0 bases, with 8 bases between. Both 60 Vbeta primers and 13 Jbeta primers went into the PCR. Assay: immunoSEQ multiplex PCR; the TCRdb copy retains only in-frame clones and omits some. The sample lists more than 150,000 clones; around 80% were seen once. The TCR originated in a girl under 18 in good health and CMV-seropositive. V is TRBV6-6 and J is TRBJ2-7, with D uncertain. Sample: PBMCs. This chain's CDR3 is CASAYSSYEQYF. CDR3 sequence (DNA): TGTGCCAGCGCGTATAGCTCCTACGAGCAGTACTTC.